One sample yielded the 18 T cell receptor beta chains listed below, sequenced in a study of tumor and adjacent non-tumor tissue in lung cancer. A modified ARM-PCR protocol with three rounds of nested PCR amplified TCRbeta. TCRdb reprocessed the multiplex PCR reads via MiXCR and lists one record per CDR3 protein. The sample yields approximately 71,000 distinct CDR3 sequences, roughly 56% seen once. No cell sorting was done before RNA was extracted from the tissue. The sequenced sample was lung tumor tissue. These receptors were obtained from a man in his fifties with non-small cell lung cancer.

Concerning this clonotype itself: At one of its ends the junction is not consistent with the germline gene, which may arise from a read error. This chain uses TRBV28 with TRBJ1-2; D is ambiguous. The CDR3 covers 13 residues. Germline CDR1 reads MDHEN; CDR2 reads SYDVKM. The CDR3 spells CASCFSDGYGYTF. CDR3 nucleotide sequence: TGTGCCAGCTGTTTTTCGGATGGGTATGGCTACACCTTC.

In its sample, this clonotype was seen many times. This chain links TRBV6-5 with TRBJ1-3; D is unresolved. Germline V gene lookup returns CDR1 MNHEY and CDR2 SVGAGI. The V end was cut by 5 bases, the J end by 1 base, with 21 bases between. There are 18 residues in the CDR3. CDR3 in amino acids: CASSPRPTVYSSGNTIYF. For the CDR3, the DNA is TGTGCCAGCAGTCCCCGCCCCACAGTATACTCATCTGGAAACACCATATATTTT.

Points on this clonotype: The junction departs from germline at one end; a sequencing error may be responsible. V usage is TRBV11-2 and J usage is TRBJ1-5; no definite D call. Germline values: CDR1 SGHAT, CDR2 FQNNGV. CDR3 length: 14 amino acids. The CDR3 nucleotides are TGTGTCAGCAGCCAAAGGGCTGTCAATCAGCCCCAGCATTTT. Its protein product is CVSSQRAVNQPQHF.

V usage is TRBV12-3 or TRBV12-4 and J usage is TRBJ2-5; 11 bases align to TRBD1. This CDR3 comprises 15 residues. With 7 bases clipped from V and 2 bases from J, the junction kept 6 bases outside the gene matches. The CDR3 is CASTPGQGAQETQYF. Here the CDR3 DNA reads TGTGCCAGCACTCCCGGACAGGGGGCTCAAGAGACCCAGTACTTC.

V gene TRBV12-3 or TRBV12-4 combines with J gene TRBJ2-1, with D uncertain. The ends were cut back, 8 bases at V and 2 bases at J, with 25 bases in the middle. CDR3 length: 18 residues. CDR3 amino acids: CASEANGWAALTYNEQFF. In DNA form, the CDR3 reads TGTGCCAGCGAGGCTAACGGGTGGGCCGCGTTAACCTACAATGAGCAGTTCTTC.

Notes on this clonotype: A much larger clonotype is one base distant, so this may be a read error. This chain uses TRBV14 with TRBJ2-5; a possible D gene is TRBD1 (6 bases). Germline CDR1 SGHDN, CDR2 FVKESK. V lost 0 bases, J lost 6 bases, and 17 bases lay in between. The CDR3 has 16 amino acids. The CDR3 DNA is TGTGCCAGCAGCCAAGAGGGGCCGGGACAACAGAAGACCCAGTACTTC. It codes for CASSQEGPGQQKTQYF. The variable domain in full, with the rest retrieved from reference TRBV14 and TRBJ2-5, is EAGVTQFPSHSVIEKGQTVTLRCDPISGHDNLYWYRRVMGKEIKFLLHFVKESKQDESGMPNNRFLAERTGGTYSTLKVQPAELEDSGVYFCASSQEGPGQQKTQYFGPGTRLLVL.

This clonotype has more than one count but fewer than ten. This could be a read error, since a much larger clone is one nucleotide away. In nucleotides, the CDR3 is TGCAGCGTTCCCGGGATTAGCGGATCCTACGAGCAGTACTTC. This codes for CSVPGISGSYEQYF. The chain joins TRBV29-1 to TRBJ2-7, with D maybe TRBD2 (6 bases). Germline values: CDR1 SQVTM, CDR2 ANQGSEA. The CDR3 contains 14 residues. Trimming left V 5 bases short and J 1 base short, with 15 bases between.

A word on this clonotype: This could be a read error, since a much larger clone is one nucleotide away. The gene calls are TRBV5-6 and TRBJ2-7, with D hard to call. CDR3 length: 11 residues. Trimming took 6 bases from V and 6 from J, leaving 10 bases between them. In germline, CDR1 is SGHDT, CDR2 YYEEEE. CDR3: CASNSTREQYF. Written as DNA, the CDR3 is TGTGCCAGCAACTCTACACGCGAGCAGTACTTC.

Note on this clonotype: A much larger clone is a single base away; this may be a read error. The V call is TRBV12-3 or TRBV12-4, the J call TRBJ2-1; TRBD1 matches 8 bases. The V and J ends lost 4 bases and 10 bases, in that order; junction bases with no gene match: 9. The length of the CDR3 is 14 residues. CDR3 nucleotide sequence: TGTGCCAGCAGTTCAGGGGGCGCTGTCAAAGAGCAGTTCTTC. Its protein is CASSSGGAVKEQFF.

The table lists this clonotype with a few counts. The chain's CDR3 is CASTPGSGAGNTIYF. CDR3 nucleotides: TGTGCCAGCACCCCCGGGTCAGGGGCTGGAAACACCATATATTTT. This chain links TRBV28 with TRBJ1-3; D may be TRBD1 (6 bases). Germline V gene lookup returns CDR1 MDHEN and CDR2 SYDVKM. The V end lost 7 bases, the J end lost 2 bases, and 15 bases lay between the germline ends. CDR3 length: 15 amino acids. Looking up the rest from reference TRBV28 and TRBJ1-3 gives the full variable domain: DVKVTQSSRYLVKRTGEKVFLECVQDMDHENMFWYRQDPGLGLRLIYFSYDVKMKEKGDIPEGYSVSREKKERFSLILESASTNQTSMYLCASTPGSGAGNTIYFGEGSWLTVV.

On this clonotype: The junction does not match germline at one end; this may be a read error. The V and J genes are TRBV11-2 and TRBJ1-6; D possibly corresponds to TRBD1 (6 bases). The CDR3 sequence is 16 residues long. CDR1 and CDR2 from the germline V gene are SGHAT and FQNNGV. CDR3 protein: CASSFSGHKYNSHLHF. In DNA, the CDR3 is TGTGCCAGCAGCTTCTCGGGACACAAGTATAACTCACACCTCCACTTT.

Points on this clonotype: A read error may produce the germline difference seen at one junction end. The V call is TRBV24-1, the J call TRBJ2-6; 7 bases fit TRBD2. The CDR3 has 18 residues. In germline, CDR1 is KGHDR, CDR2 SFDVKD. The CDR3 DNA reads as TGTTCCACCAGTGATGTGGTCGGGACTAACTCTGGGGCCAACGTCCTGACTTTC. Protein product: CSTSDVVGTNSGANVLTF.

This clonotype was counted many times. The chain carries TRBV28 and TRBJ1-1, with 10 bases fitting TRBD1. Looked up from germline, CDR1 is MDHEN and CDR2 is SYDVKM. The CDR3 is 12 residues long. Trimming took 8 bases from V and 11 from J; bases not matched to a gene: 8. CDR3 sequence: CASGRGTGEAFF. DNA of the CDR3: TGTGCCAGCGGACGGGGGACAGGGGAGGCTTTCTTT.

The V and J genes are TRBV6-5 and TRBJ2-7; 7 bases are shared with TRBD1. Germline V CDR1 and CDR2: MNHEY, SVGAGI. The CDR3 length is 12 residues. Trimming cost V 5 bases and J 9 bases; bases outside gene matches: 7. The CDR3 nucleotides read TGTGCCAGCAGTCACCCGGGACAGATGCAGTACTTC. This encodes CASSHPGQMQYF.

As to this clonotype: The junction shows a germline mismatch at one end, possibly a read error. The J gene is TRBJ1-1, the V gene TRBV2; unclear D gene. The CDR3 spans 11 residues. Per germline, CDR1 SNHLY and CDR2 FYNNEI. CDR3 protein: CTSIRQLEAFF. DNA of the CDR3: TGTACCAGCATACGGCAGCTCGAAGCTTTCTTT.

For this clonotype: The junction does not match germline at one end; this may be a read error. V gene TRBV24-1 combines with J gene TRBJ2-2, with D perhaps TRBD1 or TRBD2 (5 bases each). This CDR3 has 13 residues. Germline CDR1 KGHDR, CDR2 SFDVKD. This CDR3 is CATRDMNTGELFF. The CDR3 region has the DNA TGTGCCACCAGGGACATGAACACCGGGGAGTTGTTTTTT.

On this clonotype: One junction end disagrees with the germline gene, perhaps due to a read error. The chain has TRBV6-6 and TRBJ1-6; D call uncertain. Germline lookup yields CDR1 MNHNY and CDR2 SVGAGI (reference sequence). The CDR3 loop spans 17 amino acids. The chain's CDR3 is CASSYGETSSYNSPLYF. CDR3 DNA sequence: TGTGCCAGCAGTTACGGAGAGACGAGCTCCTATAATTCACCCCTCTACTTT.

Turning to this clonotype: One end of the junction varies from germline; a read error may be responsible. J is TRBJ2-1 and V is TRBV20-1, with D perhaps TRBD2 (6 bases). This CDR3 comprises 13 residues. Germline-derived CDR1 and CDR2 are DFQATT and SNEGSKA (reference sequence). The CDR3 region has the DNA TGCAGAGCACCCCCGGGACTGTACAATGAGCAGTCCTTC. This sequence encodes CRAPPGLYNEQSF.